The T cell receptor (beta chain) under discussion was sequenced for a study of cytomegalovirus exposure and HLA in healthy donors. Regarding this clone: The antigen is not known.

The CDR3 length is 17 residues. Germline V gene lookup returns CDR1 SGHTS and CDR2 YDEGEE. V gave up 5 bases and J gave up 7 bases, with 28 bases separating them. Healthy bone marrow donors made up the donors. The PCR employed 60 Vbeta primers together with 13 Jbeta primers. The assay was immunoSEQ multiplex PCR, and TCRdb's table has in-frame clones only and misses some. The sample has some 100,000 clones, about 68% seen once. General study findings and limits: A missense variant in DCLRE1C was later tied to TCR beta V- and J-gene trimming.

The sequence was collected from a male donor in good health and CMV-seropositive. The V call is TRBV5-8, the J call TRBJ2-7, with a weak D call TRBD1 (6 bases). Sequenced material: PBMCs. CDR3 in DNA: TGTGCCAGCAGTGTCCCGGGACAACTAGGTGGAACGTGGGAGCAGTACTTC. Residues: CASSVPGQLGGTWEQYF.